This T cell receptor beta chain was recovered during a study of breast tumors, draining lymph nodes, adjacent tissues. Findings of the study overall: Tumor repertoires ranked between lymph nodes and nontumor tissue in diversity, with V and J gene preferences. Findings are consistent with lymph node origin and intratumoral expansion of most tumor T cells. That most tumor T cells come from lymph nodes remained unproven. Luminal-like breast cancer showed significantly greater tumor-nontumor repertoire similarity than basal-like breast cancer did.

Samples came from axillary lymph nodes draining the breast cancer. From the multiplex PCR reads, TCRdb called clonotypes with MiXCR, one entry per CDR3 protein. The repertoire holds 150,000 to 200,000 distinct CDR3 sequences, with 25% to 40% as singletons. A remark on this clonotype: Its matching antigen is unknown.

V was shortened by 6 bases and J by 5 bases, with 28 bases between the two germline ends. The CDR3 spans 19 residues. The receptor comes from a female donor with breast cancer. Some clones in this sample may be carry-over from other donors' samples. The sample taken for sequencing was axillary lymph node tissue. This chain uses TRBV12-3 or TRBV12-4 with TRBJ1-4; D gene unclear. Written as DNA, the CDR3 is TGTGCCAGCAGCGGACTAGCGGGAGGTCCTTATGCCTACAATGAAAAACTGTTTTTT. Translation: CASSGLAGGPYAYNEKLFF.